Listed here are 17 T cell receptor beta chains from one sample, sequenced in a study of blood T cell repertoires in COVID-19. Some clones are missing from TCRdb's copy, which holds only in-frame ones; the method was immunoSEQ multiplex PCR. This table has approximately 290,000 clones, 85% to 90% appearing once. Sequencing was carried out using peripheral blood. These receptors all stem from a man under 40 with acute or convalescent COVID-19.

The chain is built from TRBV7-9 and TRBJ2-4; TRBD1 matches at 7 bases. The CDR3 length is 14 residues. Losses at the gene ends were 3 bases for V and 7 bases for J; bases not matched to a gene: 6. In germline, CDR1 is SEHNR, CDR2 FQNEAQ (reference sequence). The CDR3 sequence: CASSFGRQGNIQYF. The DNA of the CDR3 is TGTGCCAGCAGCTTTGGGAGACAGGGTAACATTCAGTACTTC.

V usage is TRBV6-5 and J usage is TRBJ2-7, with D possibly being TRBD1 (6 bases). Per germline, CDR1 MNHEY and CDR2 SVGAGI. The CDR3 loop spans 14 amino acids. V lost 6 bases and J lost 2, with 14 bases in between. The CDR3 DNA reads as TGTGCCAGCAGGTTCAGGGGCGACCCCTACGAGCAGTACTTC. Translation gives CASRFRGDPYEQYF.

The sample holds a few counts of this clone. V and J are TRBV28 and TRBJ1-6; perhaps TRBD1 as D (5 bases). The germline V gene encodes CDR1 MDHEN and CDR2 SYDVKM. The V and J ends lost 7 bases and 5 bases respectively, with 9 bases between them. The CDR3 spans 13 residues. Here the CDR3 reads CASIQGNNSPLHF. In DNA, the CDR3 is TGTGCCAGCATCCAGGGTAATAATTCACCCCTCCACTTT.

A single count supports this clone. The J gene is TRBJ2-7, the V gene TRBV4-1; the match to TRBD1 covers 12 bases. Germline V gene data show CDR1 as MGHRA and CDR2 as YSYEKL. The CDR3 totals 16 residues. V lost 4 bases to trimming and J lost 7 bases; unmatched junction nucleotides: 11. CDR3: CASSRGTGTGGWEQYF. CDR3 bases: TGCGCCAGCAGCCGGGGAACCGGGACAGGGGGCTGGGAGCAGTACTTC.

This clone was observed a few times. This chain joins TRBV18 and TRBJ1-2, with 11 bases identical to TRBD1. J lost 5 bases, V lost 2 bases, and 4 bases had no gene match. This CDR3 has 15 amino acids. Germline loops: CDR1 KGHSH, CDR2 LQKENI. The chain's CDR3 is CASSPRTGGDYGYTF. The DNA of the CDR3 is TGTGCCAGCTCACCAAGGACAGGGGGCGATTATGGCTACACCTTC.

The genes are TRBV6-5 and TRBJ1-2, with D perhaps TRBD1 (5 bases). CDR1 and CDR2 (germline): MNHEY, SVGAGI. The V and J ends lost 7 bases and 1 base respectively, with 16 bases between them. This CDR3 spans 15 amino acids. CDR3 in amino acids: CASILSPGVNYGYTF. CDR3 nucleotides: TGTGCCAGCATCCTGTCCCCGGGGGTTAACTATGGCTACACCTTC.

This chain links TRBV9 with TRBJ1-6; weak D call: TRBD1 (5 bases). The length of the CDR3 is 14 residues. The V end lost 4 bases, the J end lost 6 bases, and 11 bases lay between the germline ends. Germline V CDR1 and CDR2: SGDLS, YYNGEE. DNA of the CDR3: TGTGCCAGCAGCATCGGGGGTAGTAATTCACCCCTCCACTTT. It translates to CASSIGGSNSPLHF.

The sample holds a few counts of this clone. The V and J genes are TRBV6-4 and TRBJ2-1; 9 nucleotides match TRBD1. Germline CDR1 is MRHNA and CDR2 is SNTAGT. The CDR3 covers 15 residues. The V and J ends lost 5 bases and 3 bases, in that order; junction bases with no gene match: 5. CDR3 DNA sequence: TGTGCCAGCAGTATACAGGGGGCATACTACAATGAGCAGTTCTTC. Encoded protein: CASSIQGAYYNEQFF.

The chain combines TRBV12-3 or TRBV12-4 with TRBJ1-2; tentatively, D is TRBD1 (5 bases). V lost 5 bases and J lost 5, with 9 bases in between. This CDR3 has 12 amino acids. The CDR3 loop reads CASSMGGYGYTF. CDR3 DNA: TGTGCCAGCAGTATGGGGGGGTATGGCTACACCTTC.

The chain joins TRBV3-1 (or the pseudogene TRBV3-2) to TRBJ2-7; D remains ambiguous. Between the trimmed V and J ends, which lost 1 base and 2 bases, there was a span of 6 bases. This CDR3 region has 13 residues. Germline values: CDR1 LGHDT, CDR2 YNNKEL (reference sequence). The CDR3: CASSQGQTYEQYF. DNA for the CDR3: TGTGCCAGCAGCCAAGGCCAGACCTACGAGCAGTACTTC.

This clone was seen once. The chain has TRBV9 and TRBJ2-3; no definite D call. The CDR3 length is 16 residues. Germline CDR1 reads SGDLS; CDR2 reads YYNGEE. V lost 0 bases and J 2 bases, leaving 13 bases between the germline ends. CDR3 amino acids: CASSVGGSSYTDTQYF. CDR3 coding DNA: TGTGCCAGCAGCGTAGGAGGTTCCTCCTACACAGATACGCAGTATTTT.

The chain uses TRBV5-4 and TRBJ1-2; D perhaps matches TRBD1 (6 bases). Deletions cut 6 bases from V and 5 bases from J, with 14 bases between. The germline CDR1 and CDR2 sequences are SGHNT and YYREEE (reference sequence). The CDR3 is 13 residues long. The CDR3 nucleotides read TGTGCCAGCAAGGGGGGGAACAGATATGGCTACACCTTC. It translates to CASKGGNRYGYTF. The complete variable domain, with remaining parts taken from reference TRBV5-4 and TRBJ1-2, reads ETGVTQSPTHLIKTRGQQVTLRCSSQSGHNTVSWYQQALGQGPQFIFQYYREEENGRGNFPPRFSGLQFPNYSSELNVNALELDDSALYLCASKGGNRYGYTFGSGTRLTVV.

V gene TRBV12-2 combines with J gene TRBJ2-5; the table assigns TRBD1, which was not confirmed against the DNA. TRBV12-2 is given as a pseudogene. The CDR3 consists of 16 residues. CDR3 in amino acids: CASRFRTDKGRETQYF. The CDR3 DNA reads TGTGCAAGTCGCTTCCGGACAGACAAGGGTCGGGAGACCCAGTACTTC.

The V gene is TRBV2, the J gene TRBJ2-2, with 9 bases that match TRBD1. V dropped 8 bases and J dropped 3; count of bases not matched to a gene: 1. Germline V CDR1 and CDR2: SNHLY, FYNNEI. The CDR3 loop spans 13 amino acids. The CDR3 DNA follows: TGTGCCAGCGGACAGGGGTACACCGGGGAGCTGTTTTTT. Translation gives CASGQGYTGELFF.

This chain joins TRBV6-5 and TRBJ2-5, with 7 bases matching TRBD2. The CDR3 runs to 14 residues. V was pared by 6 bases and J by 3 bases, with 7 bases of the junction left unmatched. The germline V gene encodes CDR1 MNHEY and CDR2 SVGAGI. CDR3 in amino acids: CASRPGGPKETQYF. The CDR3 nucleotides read TGTGCCAGCAGGCCGGGGGGTCCTAAAGAGACCCAGTACTTC.

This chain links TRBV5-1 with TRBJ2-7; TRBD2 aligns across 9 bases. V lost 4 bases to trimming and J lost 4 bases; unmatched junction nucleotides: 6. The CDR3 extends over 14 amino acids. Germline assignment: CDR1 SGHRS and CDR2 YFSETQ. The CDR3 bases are TGCGCCAGCAGCCCCAGCGGGGGGAGTTACGAGCAGTACTTC. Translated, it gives CASSPSGGSYEQYF.

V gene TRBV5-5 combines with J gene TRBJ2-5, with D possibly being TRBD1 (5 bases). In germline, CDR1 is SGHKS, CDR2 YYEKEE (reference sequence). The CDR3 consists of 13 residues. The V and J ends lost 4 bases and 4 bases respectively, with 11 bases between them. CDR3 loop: CASSPPQGETQYF. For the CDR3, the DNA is TGTGCCAGCAGCCCCCCTCAGGGAGAGACCCAGTACTTC.